Listed here are 28 T cell receptor beta chains from one sample, sequenced in a study of shared clonotypes between healthy human individuals (dated by TCRdb to the early 2020s). The library was prepared using the immunoSEQ multiplex PCR assay. In TCRdb, the immuneACCESS table is reduced to in-frame sequences with V and J assigned. These tables do not hold every clone; where another copy was compared, an unresolved V gene accounts for under half, and the others remain unexplained. The sample records about 600,000 clones, roughly 98% of which are singletons. 0.3% of the sample rests with the top ten. CD8 naive samples were obtained by positive selection for CCR7 among CD45RO-negative cells, yielding a CD45RA+CCR7+ population from which TemRA cells were excluded. The sample comprised naive CD8+ T cells sorted from blood. The meaning of the sample's cell subset or site label: CD45RA+CCR7+. Every receptor here comes from a man aged 25-45 years in good health.

Of note for this clone: Other nucleotide sequences from this sample produce the same CDR3. This rearrangement joins TRBV27 to TRBJ1-5; unclear D gene. The CDR3 totals 15 residues. Germline V lookup: CDR1 MNHEY, CDR2 SMNVEV (reference sequence). V was pared by 0 bases and J by 2 bases, with 8 bases between. CDR3 DNA sequence: TGTGCCAGCAGTTTATCCCTTGGCGGCAATCAGCCCCAGCATTTT. It translates to CASSLSLGGNQPQHF.

The genes are TRBV28 and TRBJ2-1, with 10 bases lining up with TRBD1. Per the germline V gene, CDR1 is MDHEN and CDR2 is SYDVKM. With V trimmed by 5 bases and J by 5 bases, 3 bases remained unmatched. The CDR3 contains 14 residues. In DNA, the CDR3 is TGTGCCAGCAGTGCCGGGACAGGGGACAATGAGCAGTTCTTC. Translation gives CASSAGTGDNEQFF.

This clone has a single count. The chain employs TRBV10-1 and TRBJ2-3; 10 bases are shared with TRBD2. The CDR3 is 19 amino acids. V lost 1 base, J lost 1 base, and 11 bases stayed unmatched. The V gene's germline CDR1 is WNHNN and CDR2 SYGVQD (reference sequence). Here the CDR3 DNA reads TGCGCCAGCAGTGAGTTCCCTCCGGGACTAGCGTTTGGCACAGATACGCAGTATTTT. It encodes CASSEFPPGLAFGTDTQYF.

The chain links TRBV27 to TRBJ1-5; 7 nucleotides line up with TRBD1. Looked up from germline, CDR1 is MNHEY and CDR2 is SMNVEV (reference sequence). The length of the CDR3 is 17 residues. The trim removed 4 bases at V and 0 bases at J, leaving 9 bases unmatched. This CDR3 reads CASSSGTVFNSNQPQHF. CDR3 nucleotides: TGTGCCAGCAGTTCTGGGACAGTCTTTAATAGCAATCAGCCCCAGCATTTT.

This clone was counted a single time. Other DNA sequences in this specimen translate into the identical CDR3. The gene calls are TRBV27 and TRBJ2-1, with a weak D call TRBD1 (5 bases). This CDR3 region has 12 residues. V was cut by 3 bases and J by 8 bases, with 8 bases left in between. Germline CDR1 is MNHEY and CDR2 is SMNVEV (reference sequence). In DNA form, the CDR3 reads TGTGCCAGCAGTTTGTTAGGGGATGAGCAGTTCTTC. It is translated as CASSLLGDEQFF.

The J gene is TRBJ2-7, the V gene TRBV6-5, with D unresolved. The V end was cut by 2 bases, the J end by 4 bases, with 12 bases between. The CDR3 contains 14 residues. Germline lookup yields CDR1 MNHEY and CDR2 SVGAGI. CDR3 nucleotides: TGTGCCAGCAGTTACGGGCAAGGCTATTACGAGCAGTACTTC. Protein sequence: CASSYGQGYYEQYF.

CDR3 coding DNA: TGTGCCAGCAGCTTAGACTTGGACAGGGGGTTACAGCCCCAGCATTTT. This translates into CASSLDLDRGLQPQHF. The rearrangement links TRBV7-9 to TRBJ1-5; 10 bases match TRBD1. V lost 1 base, J lost 7 bases, and 7 bases stayed unmatched. Per germline, CDR1 SEHNR and CDR2 FQNEAQ (reference sequence). The CDR3 is made up of 16 amino acids. The full variable domain, completed using reference TRBV7-9 and TRBJ1-5, is DTGVSQNPRHKITKRGQNVTFRCDPISEHNRLYWYRQTLGQGPEFLTYFQNEAQLEKSRLLSDRFSAERPKGSFSTLEIQRTEQGDSAMYLCASSLDLDRGLQPQHFGDGTRLSIL.

This chain joins TRBV6-1 and TRBJ2-7; D may correspond to TRBD1 or TRBD2 (7 bases each). The V end was cut by 4 bases, the J end by 7 bases, with 14 bases between. Germline V gives CDR1 MNHNS, CDR2 SASEGT. This CDR3 comprises 13 residues. CDR3 nucleotides: TGTGCCAGCAGTGCGACAGGGAGGGGAGAGCAGTACTTC. Encoded protein: CASSATGRGEQYF.

The chain is built from TRBV5-6 and TRBJ1-4; D not resolved. V gave up 4 bases and J gave up 5 bases, with 15 bases separating them. The germline V gene encodes CDR1 SGHDT and CDR2 YYEEEE. CDR3 size: 15 residues. The CDR3 loop is CASSANFIDNEKLFF. The CDR3 DNA reads as TGTGCCAGCAGCGCAAATTTCATAGACAATGAAAAACTGTTTTTT.

The J gene is TRBJ1-4, the V gene TRBV7-2, with TRBD1 identical over 7 bases. Unmatched junction bases numbered 5, after V lost 0 bases and J lost 7 bases. The CDR3 spans 15 residues. CDR1 is SGHTA and CDR2 is FQGNSA in the germline V gene. The CDR3 reads CASSLAGGAGEKLFF. As DNA, the CDR3 is TGTGCCAGCAGCTTAGCAGGGGGCGCAGGTGAAAAACTGTTTTTT.

The gene calls are TRBV29-1 and TRBJ2-1; D is unclear. CDR3 size: 13 residues. Looked up from germline, CDR1 is SQVTM and CDR2 is ANQGSEA. V lost 2 bases to trimming and J lost 0 bases, with 5 bases between them. The CDR3 sequence is CSVEQASYNEQFF. CDR3 DNA sequence: TGCAGCGTTGAACAGGCCTCCTACAATGAGCAGTTCTTC.

The chain joins TRBV6-6 to TRBJ2-7, with D maybe TRBD2 (5 bases). CDR3 length: 14 residues. Per the germline V gene, CDR1 is MNHNY and CDR2 is SVGAGI (reference sequence). Deletions cut 5 bases from V and 5 bases from J, with 16 bases between. CDR3 nucleotides: TGTGCCAGCAGTAGGACTGGAGGTCCCGACGAGCAGTACTTC. Translating gives CASSRTGGPDEQYF.

The rearrangement uses TRBV7-8 and TRBJ2-1; 11 bases are shared with TRBD2. The CDR3 sequence is 16 residues long. From germline, CDR1 is SGHVS and CDR2 FQNEAQ. Unmatched junction bases numbered 3, after V lost 1 base and J lost 4 bases. CDR3 DNA sequence: TGTGCCAGCAGCTTAGGGGGACTAGCGGATTACAATGAGCAGTTCTTC. Translated, it gives CASSLGGLADYNEQFF.

V usage is TRBV7-9 and J usage is TRBJ2-3, with 11 bases fitting TRBD2. Germline V lookup: CDR1 SEHNR, CDR2 FQNEAQ (reference sequence). After removal of 4 bases from V and 0 bases from J, the junction contained 9 bases not matched to a gene. The CDR3 spans 18 residues. The CDR3 reads CASSSRLAGRLSTDTQYF. CDR3 nucleotide sequence: TGTGCCAGCAGCTCCAGACTAGCGGGACGCTTAAGCACAGATACGCAGTATTTT.

This clone was recorded only once. The genes are TRBV7-6 and TRBJ2-2; TRBD2 aligns across 9 bases. The CDR3 totals 16 residues. The germline V gene has CDR1 SGHVS and CDR2 FNYEAQ. Trimming took 4 bases from V and 3 from J; bases not matched to a gene: 6. Here the CDR3 DNA reads TGTGCCAGCAGCTCCCCGGGGACTAGCTACACCGGGGAGCTGTTTTTT. Translation gives CASSSPGTSYTGELFF.

The rearrangement uses TRBV5-5 and TRBJ1-1, with D possibly TRBD1 on 6 matching bases. CDR3 length: 18 amino acids. CDR1 and CDR2 (germline): SGHKS, YYEKEE (reference sequence). Trimming removed 1 base from V and 0 bases from J, with 19 bases in between. CDR3 DNA: TGTGCCAGCAGCTTGTCAATCCTATTAGACAGGCTGAACACTGAAGCTTTCTTT. Protein sequence: CASSLSILLDRLNTEAFF.

CDR3 coding DNA: TGTGCCAGTAGTATCGGGACTAGCGGTAGGACTAGCACAGATACGCAGTATTTT. Its translation: CASSIGTSGRTSTDTQYF. The chain links TRBV19 to TRBJ2-3, with 11 bases identical to TRBD2. The V gene end was trimmed by 3 bases and the J gene end by 0 bases; junction bases not matched to a gene: 8. This CDR3 has 18 amino acids. Looked up from germline, CDR1 is LNHDA and CDR2 is SQIVND (reference sequence). Supplemented by reference TRBV19 and TRBJ2-3, the full variable domain reads DGGITQSPKYLFRKEGQNVTLSCEQNLNHDAMYWYRQDPGQGLRLIYYSQIVNDFQKGDIAEGYSVSREKKESFPLTVTSAQKNPTAFYLCASSIGTSGRTSTDTQYFGPGTRLTVL.

The J gene is TRBJ1-5, the V gene TRBV20-1; a possible D gene is TRBD1 (5 bases). The length of the CDR3 is 11 residues. V was cut by 1 base and J by 9 bases, with 7 bases left in between. Germline values: CDR1 DFQATT, CDR2 SNEGSKA (reference sequence). The CDR3 loop is CSARVQGPQHF. DNA for the CDR3: TGCAGTGCTAGAGTCCAGGGGCCCCAGCATTTT.

As DNA, the CDR3 is TGTGCCAGCAGCTTACAGCTAATGGCCTACGAGCAGTACTTC. It yields the protein CASSLQLMAYEQYF. V gene TRBV7-9 combines with J gene TRBJ2-7, with D uncertain. The germline CDR1 and CDR2 sequences are SEHNR and FQNEAQ (reference sequence). This CDR3 spans 14 amino acids. V lost 2 bases, J lost 2 bases, and 10 bases lay in between.

The chain has TRBV4-1 and TRBJ2-2; 10 bases are shared with TRBD2. After removal of 0 bases from V and 2 bases from J, the junction contained 6 bases not matched to a gene. CDR1 is MGHRA, CDR2 YSYEKL, per germline. CDR3 length: 18 amino acids. The CDR3 loop reads CASSQDSTSGTNTGELFF. Written as DNA, the CDR3 is TGCGCCAGCAGCCAAGATAGTACTAGCGGGACTAACACCGGGGAGCTGTTTTTT.

The chain couples TRBV4-3 to TRBJ2-7, with D perhaps matching TRBD1 or TRBD2 (5 bases each). V shed 0 bases and J shed 3 bases, with 9 bases lying between them. The length of the CDR3 is 14 residues. Germline CDR1 is LGHNA and CDR2 is YSLEER. CDR3 sequence: CASSQEGDYYEQYF. The CDR3 DNA follows: TGCGCCAGCAGCCAAGAGGGGGATTACTACGAGCAGTACTTC.

This clone was seen only once. The rearrangement joins TRBV9 to TRBJ2-1; no firm D call. CDR3 length equals 16 residues. Germline CDR1 is SGDLS and CDR2 is YYNGEE. V lost 0 bases to trimming and J lost 9 bases, with 19 bases between them. CDR3 coding DNA: TGTGCCAGCAGCGTAGCTGGGCATTGGTTGATAAGTGAGCAGTTCTTC. Amino acid sequence: CASSVAGHWLISEQFF.

DNA for the CDR3: TGTGCCAGCAGTGCCAATTCAGGCAGACTGAACACTGAAGCTTTCTTT. It specifies CASSANSGRLNTEAFF. J is TRBJ1-1 and V is TRBV28; D is unclear. Trimming cost V 5 bases and J 0 bases, with 16 bases left between them. The germline CDR1 and CDR2 sequences are MDHEN and SYDVKM. The CDR3 spans 16 residues.

This rearrangement joins TRBV14 to TRBJ2-7, with D maybe TRBD1 (5 bases). The CDR3 is 15 amino acids. The V gene lost 2 bases and the J gene lost 2 bases, with 13 bases spanning the gap. Germline V gives CDR1 SGHDN, CDR2 FVKESK. CDR3 protein: CASSQFQGLTYEQYF. The CDR3 DNA sequence: TGTGCCAGCAGCCAATTCCAGGGCCTTACCTACGAGCAGTACTTC.

V gene TRBV5-6 combines with J gene TRBJ1-2; D is perhaps TRBD1 (6 bases). With 0 bases removed from V and 8 bases from J, the gap between germline ends came to 14 bases. This CDR3 has 14 residues. Germline V lookup: CDR1 SGHDT, CDR2 YYEEEE. The CDR3 coding sequence is TGTGCCAGCAGCTTGGGACAGGCTCGAGGAGGCTACACCTTC. It translates to CASSLGQARGGYTF.

The chain joins TRBV7-3 to TRBJ2-2; D possibly uses TRBD1 or TRBD2 (5 bases each). Germline CDR1 reads SGHTA; CDR2 reads FQGTGA. The CDR3 has 14 amino acids. The germline V and J ends were trimmed by 5 bases and 7 bases, with 14 bases remaining between them. CDR3 region: CASSIGTASGELFF. The CDR3 nucleotides are TGTGCCAGCAGCATAGGGACGGCGAGCGGGGAGCTGTTTTTT.

The rearrangement joins TRBV6-5 to TRBJ2-5; a possible D gene is TRBD2 (5 bases). The CDR3 covers 13 residues. Germline V lookup: CDR1 MNHEY, CDR2 SVGAGI. V lost 2 bases to trimming and J lost 1 base, with 5 bases between them. In DNA form, the CDR3 reads TGTGCCAGCAGTTACCGGGGCCAAGAGACCCAGTACTTC. Translated, it gives CASSYRGQETQYF.

The chain links TRBV5-1 to TRBJ2-7; 8 bases fit TRBD1. Germline trimming cut 4 bases from V and 3 bases from J; bases unmatched to any gene: 12. Per the germline V gene, CDR1 is SGHRS and CDR2 is YFSETQ. This CDR3 is 16 amino acids long. The CDR3 loop reads CASSLEADRGYYEQYF. The CDR3 DNA sequence: TGCGCCAGCAGCCTGGAAGCCGACAGGGGCTACTACGAGCAGTACTTC.